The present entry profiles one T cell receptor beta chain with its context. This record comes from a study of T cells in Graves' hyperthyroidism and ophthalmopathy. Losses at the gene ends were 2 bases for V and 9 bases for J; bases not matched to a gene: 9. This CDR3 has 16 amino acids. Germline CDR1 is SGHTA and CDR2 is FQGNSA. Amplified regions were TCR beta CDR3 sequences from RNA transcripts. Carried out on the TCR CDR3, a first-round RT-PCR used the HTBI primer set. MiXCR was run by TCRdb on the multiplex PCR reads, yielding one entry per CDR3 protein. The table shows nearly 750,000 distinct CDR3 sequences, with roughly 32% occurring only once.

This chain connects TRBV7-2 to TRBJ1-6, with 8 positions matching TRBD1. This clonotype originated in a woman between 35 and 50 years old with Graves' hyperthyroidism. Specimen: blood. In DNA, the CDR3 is TGTGCCAGCAGCTTACAGGGGGCCCGGACTGGTTCACCCCTCCACTTT. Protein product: CASSLQGARTGSPLHF. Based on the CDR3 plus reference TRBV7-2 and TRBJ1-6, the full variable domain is GAGVSQSPSNKVTEKGKDVELRCDPISGHTALYWYRQSLGQGLEFLIYFQGNSAPDKSGLPSDRFSAERTGGSVSTLTIQRTQQEDSAVYLCASSLQGARTGSPLHFGNGTRLTVT.